These T cell receptor beta chains were read from a single sample in a study of blood T cell repertoires in COVID-19. Sequencing used immunoSEQ multiplex PCR; TCRdb keeps in-frame clones, though not all of them. The table shows 150,000 to 200,000 clones, with less than 85% occurring only once. Sequenced: peripheral blood. These receptors came from a woman of 80 years or more with acute or convalescent COVID-19. CDR3s include the opening cysteine and the closing phenylalanine or tryptophan. The D gene is left open where the match is weak. Where a row states a size, it is once, few, many or the class of an expanded clone; other rows omit it.

d_gene	v_gene	j_gene	abundance	CDR3nt	CDR3aa
NA	TRBV21-1	TRBJ1-1	NA	TGTGCCAGCAGCCGGGACACGCGAGAGGCTTTCTTT	CASSRDTREAFF
NA	TRBV5-4	TRBJ1-6	NA	TGTGCCAGCAGCCTCCAATGGAGGGGCAGGGAGGCACCCCTCCACTTT	CASSLQWRGREAPLHF
TRBD2	TRBV3-1/TRBV3-2	TRBJ2-1	NA	TGTGCCAGCAGCACCCGACTAGCGGGGGGCAATGAGCAGTTCTTC	CASSTRLAGGNEQFF
NA	TRBV28	TRBJ1-1	NA	TGTGCCAGCAGTTTATTCGGCGGCACCTCAGTCGGCACTGAAGCTTTCTTT	CASSLFGGTSVGTEAFF
TRBD1	TRBV30	TRBJ1-1	medium-sized	TGTGCCTGGGGGACAGGGCACACTGAAGCTTTCTTT	CAWGTGHTEAFF
TRBD2	TRBV7-9	TRBJ2-1	NA	TGTGCCAGTAGCTACCTAGCGGGAGCGGACTACAATGAGCAGTTCTTC	CASSYLAGADYNEQFF
NA	TRBV10-2	TRBJ1-6	few	TGCGCCAGCATGACACAGGGAACACCCCTCCACTTT	CASMTQGTPLHF
NA	TRBV9	TRBJ2-1	few	TGTGCCAGCAGCGTGGGAGCGTTAACATTCGACAATGAGCAGTTCTTC	CASSVGALTFDNEQFF
TRBD2	TRBV28	TRBJ2-3	few	TGTGCCAGCAGCCCCGGGACTAGCGGGAGGGTCTCGGTAGATACGCAGTATTTT	CASSPGTSGRVSVDTQYF
TRBD2	TRBV15	TRBJ2-2	NA	TGTGCCACCAGCAGGGGACTAGCGGTGAGCACCGGGGAGCTGTTTTTT	CATSRGLAVSTGELFF
NA	TRBV9	TRBJ2-2	NA	TGTGCCAGCAGCGCAGGAGGGACAGCCATCGGGGAGCTGTTTTTT	CASSAGGTAIGELFF
NA	TRBV4-1	TRBJ2-7	few	TGCGCCAGCAGCCAAGGTAATAGCGGTGTCTACGAGCAGTACTTC	CASSQGNSGVYEQYF
TRBD2	TRBV29-1	TRBJ2-5	NA	TGCAGCGTTGAGTCGCCTAGCGGGAGTCAAGAGACCCAGTACTTC	CSVESPSGSQETQYF
TRBD1	TRBV4-3	TRBJ2-7	NA	TGCGCCAGCAGCCAAGATCTGCCGGGACAGGGGGGGTTATTCGAGCAGTACTTC	CASSQDLPGQGGLFEQYF
NA	TRBV6-7	TRBJ1-4	NA	TGTGCCAGCAAAGGACATCGGAATGAAAAACTGTTTTTT	CASKGHRNEKLFF
TRBD2	TRBV6-1	TRBJ2-5	NA	TGTGCCAGCAGTGCCCCGATCTTAGCGGGAGGGACAGAGACCCAGTACTTC	CASSAPILAGGTETQYF
NA	TRBV4-3	TRBJ2-2	NA	TGCGCCAGCAGCCAAGATAATGGCAGGGACACCGGGGAGCTGTTTTTT	CASSQDNGRDTGELFF
TRBD2	TRBV7-2	TRBJ2-3	NA	TGTGCCAGCAGCCCAAGGACTAGCGGGAATACAGATACGCAGTATTTT	CASSPRTSGNTDTQYF
TRBD1	TRBV27	TRBJ2-2	NA	TGTGCCAGCAGTTTATACCCCACAGGGGCCGGGGAGCTGTTTTTT	CASSLYPTGAGELFF
TRBD1	TRBV4-1	TRBJ1-2	once	TGCGCCAGCAGCCAAGATCCAGGGACAGGGGTGGACTATGGCTACACCTTC	CASSQDPGTGVDYGYTF
NA	TRBV5-8	TRBJ1-1	NA	TGTGCCAGCAGCATGGACGGGAACACTGAAGCTTTCTTT	CASSMDGNTEAFF
TRBD1	TRBV6-4	TRBJ1-6	NA	TGTGCCAGCAGTCTACAGGGGAATAATTCACCCCTCCACTTT	CASSLQGNNSPLHF